This T cell receptor (beta chain) was captured in a study of long-term antiretroviral therapy in people with HIV. Findings and caveats of the study: Before ART, certain clones expanded, and these dominated the repertoire at all time points. The study found that diversity rose after ART but stayed below transplant donor controls. On ART adherence, viral resistance or therapy changes, no data were available.

As for this clone: The antigen remains unidentified.

The run of the v3.0 immunoSEQ assay was at survey level. TCRdb keeps only in-frame clones here, not all; method: immunoSEQ multiplex PCR. The profile shows tens of thousands of clones, over 75% of them singletons. This receptor was identified in a man aged 18 to 35 with HIV. Material: unsorted PBMCs, obtained 2.2 years after starting antiretroviral therapy.

CDR3 bases: TGCAGCGTTTCAGCTAGCGGGACGGGTGAGCAGTTCTTC. Translated: CSVSASGTGEQFF. This chain uses TRBV29-1 with TRBJ2-1; 9 nucleotides line up with TRBD2. V gave up 5 bases and J gave up 9 bases; unmatched junction bases: 8. The CDR3 loop spans 13 amino acids. Germline V CDR1 and CDR2: SQVTM, ANQGSEA.